This is a list of T cell receptor beta chains from one sample in a study of blood T cells in healthy people across ages. In TCRdb, the 5' RACE reads were re-called with MiXCR into one record per CDR3 protein. The table has roughly 1.7 million distinct CDR3 sequences, about 31% seen once; the top ten hold around 11%. The source material was blood. The receptors here all came from a woman in her twenties or thirties in good health. The CDR3 runs from the conserved cysteine through the conserved F or W. The D gene is left open where the match is weak. Clone size is given for some rows only: seen once, a few or many times, or a class if the clone is expanded.

TRBD1 TRBJ2-1 15 TRBV7-2 - CASSGRDRGLGEQFF TGTGCCAGCAGCGGAAGGGACAGGGGATTAGGGGAGCAGTTCTTC
TRBD2 TRBJ2-7 14 TRBV7-8 many CASSYLSGSYEQYF TGTGCCAGCAGCTATTTAAGCGGGAGCTACGAGCAGTACTTC
- TRBJ1-5 13 TRBV2 - CASSDNEAVARHF TGTGCCAGCAGTGATAACGAGGCGGTAGCCCGGCATTTT
- TRBJ2-7 14 TRBV6-1 few CASSDGQGLYEQYF TGTGCCAGCAGTGACGGTCAGGGTCTCTACGAGCAGTACTTC
TRBD1 TRBJ1-2 14 TRBV7-9 - CASSSLTGAYGYTF TGTGCCAGCAGCTCATTGACAGGGGCGTATGGCTACACCTTC
- TRBJ1-2 15 TRBV7-2 - CASSRWTELNYGYTF TGTGCCAGCAGCCGCTGGACAGAATTAAACTATGGCTACACCTTC
TRBD2 TRBJ2-3 15 TRBV5-1 - CASSLERETSGTQYF TGCGCCAGCAGCTTGGAGAGGGAAACTAGCGGTACGCAGTATTTT
TRBD1 TRBJ1-2 13 TRBV27 - CASSPGQNYGHTF TGTGCCAGCAGTCCGGGACAGAACTATGGCCACACCTTC
- TRBJ2-5 14 TRBV5-1 - CASSLNAGTETRYF TGCGCCAGCAGCTTAAACGCAGGAACGGAGACCCGGTACTTC
- TRBJ2-1 15 TRBV5-1 - CASNPTRSSYNEQFF TGCGCCAGCAACCCCACCCGGTCATCCTACAATGAGCAGTTCTTC
- TRBJ2-3 16 TRBV7-9 - CASSFPSDKSTDTQYF TGTGCCAGCAGCTTCCCTTCGGACAAGAGCACAGATACGCAGTATTTT
TRBD2 TRBJ2-4 16 TRBV27 - CASSWSGLAGRNIQYF TGTGCCAGCAGTTGGTCGGGACTAGCGGGAAGAAACATTCAGTACTTC